This T cell receptor (beta chain) is drawn from a study of molecular identifiers for immune sequencing clone quantification. Previously described methods and listed TCR primers produced bulk TCR libraries. TCRdb reanalysed the PCR reads using MiXCR and keeps one entry per CDR3 protein. Of about 330,000 distinct CDR3 sequences listed, about 23% are singletons. The CDR3 spans 13 residues. CDR1 SEHNR and CDR2 FQNEAQ come from the germline V gene (reference sequence). This clonotype showed up just a few times. One end of the junction does not line up with germline, which may come from a read error. Source material for naive CD8 libraries was roughly 20,000 to 1,100,000 sorted cells, with 10%, 30% or 50% RNA.

The sequence came from a human donor in good health. Some libraries in this study had Jurkat cell RNA spiked in. The chain combines TRBV7-9 with TRBJ2-3; tentatively, D is TRBD1 (5 bases). Sequenced: naive CD8+ T cells from blood, with Jurkat cell RNA spiked in. Subset of the sample: FACS-sorted CD8+CD4-CCR7+CD45RA+ naive T cells. In DNA form, the CDR3 reads TGTGCCAGCAGGAAGGACCCCACAGGTACGCAGTATTTT. As protein: CASRKDPTGTQYF.